This section outlines one TCR beta chain sequence together with its context. Its recognized antigen is unknown. The record has no base qualities; no much larger clone is one base away. Libraries were made using the immunoSEQ multiplex PCR assay. For the multiplex PCR, a mixture combining 60 forward primers for TCR Vbeta segments and 13 reverse primers for TCR Jbeta segments was used. The CDR3 region of rearranged TCR beta genes was amplified from genomic DNA with a multiplex PCR assay. The Illumina HiSeq System was used to sequence the amplified TCR beta libraries as 87-base-pair reads. In the paper's pipeline: A later analysis tallied around 87 million unique TCR beta chains across the 610 or so repertoires, and roughly 11 million of those chains were shared by two or more donors. A nearest-neighbor algorithm error-corrected the raw reads and collapsed the reads into unique sequences, merging closely related sequences to remove PCR and sequencing errors. CDR3 sequences were aligned to IMGT reference sequences to assign V, D and J gene segments. For a sequence to be retained, at least a six-nucleotide match to both a V gene segment and a J gene segment was required. A rearrangement counted as productive if the CDR3 had no stop codons and remained in frame with V and J, and every other rearrangement counted as non-productive. CDR3 was defined according to IMGT convention as the region running from the second conserved V-encoded cysteine to the conserved J-encoded phenylalanine. The earlier analysis of some 600 of the donors excluded sequences that lacked an unambiguous match to a single V gene segment. In an earlier analysis of approximately 500 of the donors, a V segment was called functional when productive rearrangements were above 56.7%, and segregating when the standard deviation between donors exceeded 5%. A statistical classification framework was built to diagnose cytomegalovirus status from the catalog of TCR beta chain sequences. In a later analysis, V and J genes were assigned by comparing TCR nucleotide sequences against IMGT/GENE-DB human TR gene sequences. Using the TCRdist pipeline, a later analysis assigned CDR3 sequences along with most-parsimonious VDJ recombination scenarios. In a later analysis, each TCR beta chain was defined by its CDR3 amino acid sequence together with its V-gene family, and reads without a unique V-gene family were excluded. To address suspected cross-contamination and a sequencing artifact, a later analysis removed around 590 highly shared, low-generation-probability nucleotide sequences. A later analysis calculated a clonal expansion index for each public chain from normalized within-repertoire ranks of inferred template counts. In a later analysis, generation probabilities were computed using a VDJ recombination model fitted to out-of-frame rearrangements, and the results were checked against IGoR. In a later analysis, hypergeometric tests were used to score TCR-TCR, TCR-HLA and TCR-CMV co-occurrence, with a repertoire-size bias correction applied to TCR pairs. In a later analysis, false discovery rates were estimated by permuting HLA or CMV assignments 20 times. In a later analysis, co-occurring TCRs were grouped using DBSCAN, with TCRdist sequence similarity added in when clustering inside HLA-allele-positive subsets. Co-occurrence clustering excluded repertoires with fewer than 30,000 or more than 120,000 public chains, plus five with anomalous nucleotide sharing. In its TCRdb copy, this immuneACCESS table keeps in-frame sequences only and misses some clones. Where compared with another copy, unresolved V genes explain less than half of these, and the others have no known cause. For V, J and clone size, that table is used; D and trimming come from the DNA. This sample has about 200,000 clones in its table, and less than 85% of those were observed once. The top ten clones comprise 0.63% of the sample.

The data are from a study of cytomegalovirus exposure and HLA in healthy donors (dated by TCRdb to 2016 to 2017). About the investigation overall: An earlier analysis of several hundred of the donors reported 276 Gb of sequence data and some 110 million unique TCR beta sequences obtained from roughly 170 million T cells. An early release that covered several hundred HLA-typed donors contained about 300 gigabases of sequencing data and tens of millions of unique TCR sequences. Of the 300 to 500 genotyped donors, 80% to 90% were placed in the genetic ancestry cluster associated with self-reported Caucasian donors. The study aimed to test whether signatures of past pathogen exposure could be identified by cataloging public T cell receptors. The study used immunosequencing to profile the T cell repertoires of 666 subjects and linked those repertoires to cytomegalovirus serostatus. Besides the first cohort of roughly 660 subjects, a separate validation cohort made up of over 95 different subjects was used. High-throughput TCR immunosequencing, statistical association of individual TCRs with disease status, and machine learning were combined to predict cytomegalovirus infection status. A later analysis re-examined previously published TCR beta repertoires from around 670 donors and added high-resolution HLA genotyping to investigate patterns of TCR occurrence. Rather than using new phenotypic data, the later analysis identified candidate immune exposures from TCR beta sequences and from how often those sequences occurred across donors. To decide whether each TCR beta V gene segment behaved as functional or pseudogenic, an earlier analysis of fewer than 750 of the donors relied on high-throughput TCR beta sequencing. Donor age, sex, ethnicity and CMV serostatus were collected together with the repertoire data. A later genetic analysis used genome-wide SNP genotypes for about 60% of the roughly 700 donors, treating that subset as a discovery cohort. Every repertoire in the discovery cohort had been generated on one and the same sequencing platform. Class I and class II HLA loci were covered by the typing at four-digit resolution. The number of donors typed differed by locus, with about 629-630 for A, B, C, DRB1 and DQB1, roughly 520 for DQA1, 600 to 610 for DPA1, and approximately 470 for DPB1. A few DR-DQ haplotypes were handled as single units for association and clustering because linkage in the cohort was strong. Among 300 to 500 genotyped donors of the cohort, an average of approximately 220,000 unique TCR beta nucleotide sequences was sequenced per donor, of which 15% to 20% were non-productive. Study-wide conclusions, independent of this receptor: A further reported finding was that TCR beta sequences accurately predicted the HLA-A and HLA-B alleles for most subjects in the first cohort. The presence/absence analyses assumed that sequencing depth was roughly uniform across donors, and that assumption may not be true. In a later genetic analysis, fewer N-insertions in productive TCRs were reported among donors in an Asian-associated ancestry cluster than the roughly 700-donor mean. Most TCR sequences were seen in very few donors, while some public TCRs were found in many individuals. When HLA alleles, especially DR and DQ, strongly co-occurred, attributing TCR associations to individual alleles was difficult. HLA typing was unavailable for some donors at each locus, so association tests used only the typed subset. According to a later analysis, most CMV-associated TCR beta chains appeared to be HLA-restricted, and the HLA associations seemed to be driven largely by CMV exposure. Correlated functional status among segregating V segments might be attributable to linkage disequilibrium, but an unknown experimental factor could not be ruled out. The earlier analysis of around 600 of the donors excluded some 15 rarely observed V segments, including chromosome 9 orphons, because counts were too low. In both the original and validation cohorts, the classifier was reported to diagnose cytomegalovirus status with high specificity and sensitivity. Three of the identified cytomegalovirus-associated TCR beta chains were confirmed in vitro to be specific for cytomegalovirus antigens. In a later analysis, HLA-associated TCR beta chains were found to be more clonally expanded and to have lower generation probabilities than equally common non-associated chains. In an earlier analysis of under 600 of the donors, most TCR beta V segments were observed in productive rearrangements about 87% or about 30% of the time, broadly matching IMGT annotations. In the study, approximately 160 TCR beta chains were listed as associated with cytomegalovirus. According to the authors, the approach could potentially be generalized to other disease states and immunological phenotypes. Several of the top co-occurrence clusters appeared to be linked to parvovirus B19, influenza, CMV and Epstein-Barr virus, according to a later analysis. In a later analysis, 16,951 TCR beta sequences were associated with specific HLA alleles at a false discovery rate of 0.05. A later genetic analysis associated a missense DCLRE1C variant with V-gene and J-gene trimming of TCR beta chains, and an independent cohort replicated the association. In a later analysis, the rate of TCR association differed among HLA loci, with DRB1 alleles having the most associated TCRs and HLA-C alleles having the fewest. A cluster of highly shared sequence variants was judged likely to represent a technical artifact of the sequencing pipeline. In this cohort, only TCR beta chains were sequenced, and detectable features were limited by the absence of alpha or paired-chain data. Some IMGT-functional V segments, including TRBV6-2 and TRBV6-3, could not be distinguished by the 87-base-pair reads and were therefore excluded. For the cohort, immune exposure information was limited to CMV serostatus.

Trimming costs V 2 bases and J 5 bases, and their ends lie 19 bases apart. From the cysteine through the phenylalanine, the CDR3 covers 16 amino acids. Only the CDR3 portion is preserved as DNA: 48 bases, with reading frame beginning at the first base. The germline V gene encodes CDR1 SNHLY and CDR2 FYNNEI. The cohort comprised some 700 healthy bone marrow donors. At the time of sampling, all cohort members were nominally healthy, though unrecorded immune exposures were likely present. The donor was CMV seronegative and was included in the group of approximately 350 seronegative cohort members. A peripheral blood sample was provided by each donor, and peripheral blood mononuclear cells were used for TCR beta sequencing. The Qiagen DNeasy Blood Extraction Kit was used to extract genomic DNA from the blood cell samples.

This receptor chain uses TRBV2 and TRBJ2-7; no D gene can be assigned with confidence. Input material: PBMCs. This receptor was taken from a man in his late teens or twenties in good health and CMV-seronegative. The DNA is TGTGCCAGCAGTGAATCTCAGGTACCCTCTCTTGACGAGCAGTACTTC. Its translation reads: CASSESQVPSLDEQYF. Beyond the CDR3, the reference TRBV2 and TRBJ2-7 genes provide the residues; the full variable domain reads: EPEVTQTPSHQVTQMGQEVILRCVPISNHLYFYWYRQILGQKVEFLVSFYNNEISEKSEIFDDQFSVERPDGSNFTLKIRSTKLEDSAMYFCASSESQVPSLDEQYFGPGTRLTVT.